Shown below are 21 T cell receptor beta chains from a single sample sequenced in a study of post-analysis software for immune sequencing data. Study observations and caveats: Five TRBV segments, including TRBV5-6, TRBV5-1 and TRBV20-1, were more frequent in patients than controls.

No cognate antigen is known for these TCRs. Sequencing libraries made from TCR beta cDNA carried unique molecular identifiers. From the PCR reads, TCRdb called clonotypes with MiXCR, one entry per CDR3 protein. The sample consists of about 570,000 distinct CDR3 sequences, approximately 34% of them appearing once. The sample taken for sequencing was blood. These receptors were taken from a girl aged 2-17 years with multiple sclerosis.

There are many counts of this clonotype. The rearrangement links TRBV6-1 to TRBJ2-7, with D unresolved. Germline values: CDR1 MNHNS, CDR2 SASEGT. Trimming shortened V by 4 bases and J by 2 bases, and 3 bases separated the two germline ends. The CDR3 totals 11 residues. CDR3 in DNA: TGTGCCAGCAGTGTAACCTACGAGCAGTACTTC. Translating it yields CASSVTYEQYF.

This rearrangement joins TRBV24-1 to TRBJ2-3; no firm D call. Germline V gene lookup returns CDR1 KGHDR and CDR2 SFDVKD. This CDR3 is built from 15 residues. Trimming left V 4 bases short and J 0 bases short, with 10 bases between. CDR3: CATSDIRISTDTQYF. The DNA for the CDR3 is TGTGCCACCAGTGACATCAGGATTAGCACAGATACGCAGTATTTT.

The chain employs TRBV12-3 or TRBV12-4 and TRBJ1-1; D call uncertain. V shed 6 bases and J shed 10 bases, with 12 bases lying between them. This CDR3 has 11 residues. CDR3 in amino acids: CASSPIRGAFF. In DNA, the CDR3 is TGTGCCAGCAGCCCTATACGGGGAGCTTTCTTT.

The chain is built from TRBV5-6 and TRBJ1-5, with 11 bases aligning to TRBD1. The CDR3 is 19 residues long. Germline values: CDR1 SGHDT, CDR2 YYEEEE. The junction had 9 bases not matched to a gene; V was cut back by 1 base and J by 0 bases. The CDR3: CASSLSGTGGRYSNQPQHF. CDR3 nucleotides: TGTGCCAGCAGCTTGTCCGGGACAGGGGGACGATATAGCAATCAGCCCCAGCATTTT.

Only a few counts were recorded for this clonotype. The CDR3 here is CASSHKGWGGWDNEQFF. In nucleotides, the CDR3 is TGTGCCAGCAGCCACAAGGGCTGGGGGGGCTGGGACAATGAGCAGTTCTTC. The chain employs TRBV9 and TRBJ2-1; tentatively, D is TRBD2 (7 bases). V was shortened by 4 bases and J by 5 bases, with 22 bases between the two germline ends. This CDR3 contains 17 residues. Germline-derived CDR1 and CDR2 are SGDLS and YYNGEE.

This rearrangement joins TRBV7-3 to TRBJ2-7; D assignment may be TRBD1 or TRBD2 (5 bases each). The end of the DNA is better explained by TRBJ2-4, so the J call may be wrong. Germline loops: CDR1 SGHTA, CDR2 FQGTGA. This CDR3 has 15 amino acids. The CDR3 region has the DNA TGTGCCAGCAGCCCGGGGCAGGGAACGTTTGACATTCAGTACTTC. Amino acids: CASSPGQGTFDIQYF.

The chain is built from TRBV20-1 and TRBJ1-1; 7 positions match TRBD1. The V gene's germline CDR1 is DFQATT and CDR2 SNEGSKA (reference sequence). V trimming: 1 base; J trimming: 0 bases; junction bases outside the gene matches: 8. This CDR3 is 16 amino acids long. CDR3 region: CSARVSIDRVNTEAFF. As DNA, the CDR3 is TGCAGTGCTAGAGTATCTATTGACAGGGTGAACACTGAAGCTTTCTTT.

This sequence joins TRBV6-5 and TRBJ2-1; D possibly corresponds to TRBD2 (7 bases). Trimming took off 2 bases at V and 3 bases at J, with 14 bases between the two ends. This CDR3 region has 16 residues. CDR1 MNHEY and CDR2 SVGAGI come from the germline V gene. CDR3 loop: CASSYDTGRGYNEQFF. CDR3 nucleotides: TGTGCCAGCAGTTACGATACAGGGAGGGGCTACAATGAGCAGTTCTTC.

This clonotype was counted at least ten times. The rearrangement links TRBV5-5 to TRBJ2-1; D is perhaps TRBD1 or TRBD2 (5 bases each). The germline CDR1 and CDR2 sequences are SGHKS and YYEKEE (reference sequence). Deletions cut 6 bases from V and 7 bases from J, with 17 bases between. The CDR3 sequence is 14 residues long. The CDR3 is CASTRGSSGNEQFF. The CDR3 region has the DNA TGTGCCAGCACCAGAGGGAGTTCAGGGAATGAGCAGTTCTTC. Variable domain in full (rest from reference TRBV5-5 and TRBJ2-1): DAGVTQSPTHLIKTRGQQVTLRCSPISGHKSVSWYQQVLGQGPQFIFQYYEKEERGRGNFPDRFSARQFPNYSSELNVNALLLGDSALYLCASTRGSSGNEQFFGPGTRLTVL.

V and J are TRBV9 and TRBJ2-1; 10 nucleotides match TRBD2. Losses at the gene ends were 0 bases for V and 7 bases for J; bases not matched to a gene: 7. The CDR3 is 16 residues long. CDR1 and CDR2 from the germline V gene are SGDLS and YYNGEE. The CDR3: CASSVGSGGPPNEQFF. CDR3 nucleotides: TGTGCCAGCAGCGTAGGTAGCGGGGGGCCCCCAAATGAGCAGTTCTTC.

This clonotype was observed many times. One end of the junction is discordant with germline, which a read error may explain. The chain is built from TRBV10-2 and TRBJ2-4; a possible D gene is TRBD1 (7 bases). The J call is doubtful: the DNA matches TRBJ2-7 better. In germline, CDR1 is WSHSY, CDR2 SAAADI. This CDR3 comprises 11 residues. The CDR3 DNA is TGTGCCAGCCGTCAGGGGGGCGAGCAGTACTTC. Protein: CASRQGGEQYF.

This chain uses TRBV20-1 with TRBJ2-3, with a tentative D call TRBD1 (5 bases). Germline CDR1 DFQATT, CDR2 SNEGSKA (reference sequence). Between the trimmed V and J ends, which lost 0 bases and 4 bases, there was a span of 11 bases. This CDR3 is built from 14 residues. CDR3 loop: CSAREGQGSDTQYF. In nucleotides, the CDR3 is TGCAGTGCTAGAGAAGGGCAGGGATCAGATACGCAGTATTTT.

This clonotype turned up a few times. Here the CDR3 reads CSARPTPGFYTEAFF. The CDR3 DNA sequence: TGCAGTGCTAGGCCCACTCCAGGTTTTTACACTGAAGCTTTCTTT. The J gene is TRBJ1-1, the V gene TRBV20-1; no definite D call. This CDR3 region has 15 residues. Trimming stripped 3 bases from V and 3 bases from J, with 17 bases between. Germline V CDR1 and CDR2: DFQATT, SNEGSKA (reference sequence).

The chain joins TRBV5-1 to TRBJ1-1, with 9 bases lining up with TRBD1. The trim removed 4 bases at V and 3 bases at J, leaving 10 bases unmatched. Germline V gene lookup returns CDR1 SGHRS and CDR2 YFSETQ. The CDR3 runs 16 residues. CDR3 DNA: TGCGCCAGCAGCCCCGGGACAGGGATCGTCGACACTGAAGCTTTCTTT. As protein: CASSPGTGIVDTEAFF.

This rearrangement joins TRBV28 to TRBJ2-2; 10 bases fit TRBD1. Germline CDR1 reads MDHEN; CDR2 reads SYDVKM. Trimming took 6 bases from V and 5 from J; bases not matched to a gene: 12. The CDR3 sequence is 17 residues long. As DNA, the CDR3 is TGTGCCAGCAGATTACCCTGGGGGGACAGGGGTACCGGGGAGCTGTTTTTT. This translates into CASRLPWGDRGTGELFF.

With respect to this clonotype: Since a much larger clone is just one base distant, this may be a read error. The CDR3 reads CASSSTGPYGYTF. In nucleotides, the CDR3 is TGTGCCAGCAGTTCAACAGGGCCCTATGGCTACACCTTC. The chain recombines TRBV27 with TRBJ1-2, with D possibly matching TRBD1 (6 bases). This CDR3 has 13 residues. The V gene lost 4 bases and the J gene lost 4 bases, with 10 bases spanning the gap. The germline V gene has CDR1 MNHEY and CDR2 SMNVEV (reference sequence).

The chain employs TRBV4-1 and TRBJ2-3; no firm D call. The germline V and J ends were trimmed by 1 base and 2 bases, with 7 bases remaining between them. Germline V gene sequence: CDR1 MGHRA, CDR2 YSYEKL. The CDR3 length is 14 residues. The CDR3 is CASSQAPDTDTQYF. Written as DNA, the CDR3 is TGCGCCAGCAGCCAAGCCCCAGACACAGATACGCAGTATTTT.

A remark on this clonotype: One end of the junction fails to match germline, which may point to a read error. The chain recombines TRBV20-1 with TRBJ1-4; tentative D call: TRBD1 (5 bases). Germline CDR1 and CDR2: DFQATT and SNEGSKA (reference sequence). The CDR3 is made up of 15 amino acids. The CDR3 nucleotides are TGCAGTGCTGGAGATCAGGCAAGGGGCACTGAAAAACTGTTTTTT. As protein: CSAGDQARGTEKLFF.

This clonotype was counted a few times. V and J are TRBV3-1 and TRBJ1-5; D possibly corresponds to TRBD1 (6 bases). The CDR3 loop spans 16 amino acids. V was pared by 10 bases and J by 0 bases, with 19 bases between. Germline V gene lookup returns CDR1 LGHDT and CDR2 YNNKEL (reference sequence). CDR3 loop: CATSRGAGNSNQPQHF. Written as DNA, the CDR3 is TGTGCCACGTCGCGGGGGGCCGGGAATAGCAATCAGCCCCAGCATTTT.

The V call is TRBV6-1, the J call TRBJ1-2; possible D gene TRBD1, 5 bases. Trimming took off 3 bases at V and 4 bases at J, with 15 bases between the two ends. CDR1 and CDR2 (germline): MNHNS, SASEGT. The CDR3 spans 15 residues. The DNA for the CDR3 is TGTGCCAGCAGTGACCGCAGGGCCTCGTCCTATGGCTACACCTTC. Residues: CASSDRRASSYGYTF.

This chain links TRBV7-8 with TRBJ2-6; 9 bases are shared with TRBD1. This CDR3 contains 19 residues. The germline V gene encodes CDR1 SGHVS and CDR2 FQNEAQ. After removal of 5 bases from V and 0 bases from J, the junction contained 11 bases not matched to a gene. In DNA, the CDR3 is TGTGCCAGCAGCACCGGGACAGGGACCTCATTCTCTGGGGCCAACGTCCTGACTTTC. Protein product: CASSTGTGTSFSGANVLTF.